Following are 29 T cell receptor beta chains from one sample sequenced in a study of T cell clonality in common variable immunodeficiency. Findings of the study overall: In common variable immunodeficiency, TCR beta chains reportedly carried fewer deletions and N-nucleotide insertions.

These receptors' targets are unknown. The assay was immunoSEQ multiplex PCR, and TCRdb's table has in-frame clones only and misses some. The data show about 34,000 clones, with none appearing a single time. The specimen sequenced was peripheral blood mononuclear cells. The receptors here all came from a human donor with common variable immunodeficiency.

This clone appeared a few times. Read coverage stops 3 residues before the CDR3 terminus; the germline J gene supplies the remainder. The V and J genes are TRBV30 and TRBJ1-4; TRBD1 is a possible D gene (5 bases). The V end lost 1 base, the J end lost 0 bases, and 9 bases lay between the germline ends. The CDR3 consists of 15 residues. Germline V gene sequence: CDR1 GTSNPN, CDR2 SVGIG (reference sequence). CDR3 DNA (partial): TGTGCCTGGAGTGGCAGGGAAGCAACTAATGAAAAA. Protein: CAWSGREATNEK. The full CDR3 reads CAWSGREATNEKLFF.

This clone came up many times. The read comes to an end 3 residues before the CDR3 does, leaving the germline J gene to fill in the end. The rearrangement joins TRBV13 to TRBJ2-1; 13 nucleotides agree with TRBD2. CDR3 length: 16 residues. V dropped 4 bases and J dropped 8; count of bases not matched to a gene: 8. Germline V gene sequence: CDR1 PRHDT, CDR2 FYEKMQ (reference sequence). CDR3 in amino acids: CASSSRGLAGEYEQFF. The DNA read from the CDR3 is TGTGCCAGCAGCTCACGTGGACTAGCGGGAGAATATGAG.

By sample share, this clone is large. The read falls 3 residues short of the CDR3 end, and the missing part is taken from the germline J gene. The chain has TRBV18 and TRBJ2-1; 8 nucleotides match TRBD2. From germline, CDR1 is KGHSH and CDR2 LQKENI. The V gene end was trimmed by 3 bases and the J gene end by 5 bases; junction bases not matched to a gene: 9. The CDR3 is made up of 16 amino acids. The CDR3: CASSPPPAGDHNEQFF. The sequenced part of the CDR3 DNA is TGTGCCAGCTCACCCCCCCCAGCGGGAGACCACAATGAG.

This clone came up many times. The read falls 3 residues short of the CDR3 end, and the missing part is taken from the germline J gene. The chain links TRBV5-1 to TRBJ2-2, with TRBD2 matching over 10 bases. CDR3 size: 16 residues. V lost 4 bases and J lost 1; bases outside the gene matches: 4. The V gene's germline CDR1 is SGHRS and CDR2 YFSETQ. This CDR3 reads CASSMLAGENTGELFF. CDR3 bases read: TGCGCCAGCAGCATGCTAGCGGGAGAGAACACCGGGGAG.

Of note for this clone: The CDR3 goes on 3 residues after the read ends, and that part is filled in from the germline J gene. V gene TRBV19 combines with J gene TRBJ2-7; 13 nucleotides line up with TRBD2. The CDR3 contains 17 residues. V was clipped by 0 bases and J by 6 bases; unmatched bases: 8. Germline V CDR1 and CDR2: LNHDA, SQIVND (reference sequence). CDR3 DNA (partial): TGTGCCAGTAGTATAGACCGCGGACTAGCGGGAGTACGCGAG. Translating gives CASSIDRGLAGVRE. The full-length CDR3 reads as CASSIDRGLAGVREQYF.

In its sample, this clone was seen a few times. Read data end 3 residues before the CDR3 end; the end is taken from the germline J gene. V and J are TRBV7-9 and TRBJ2-5; D call uncertain. The ends were cut back, 5 bases at V and 5 bases at J, with 3 bases in the middle. The CDR3 is 10 residues long. The germline V gene has CDR1 SEHNR and CDR2 FQNEAQ (reference sequence). The part of the CDR3 DNA that was read is TGTGCCAGCAGCCCGGAGACC. The encoded protein is CASSPET. Given in full, the CDR3 is CASSPETQYF.

Ten or more counts support this clone. Read sequence stops 3 residues before the CDR3 end, and the germline J gene provides the missing end. The chain carries TRBV5-6 and TRBJ1-6; no clear D gene. Trimming left V 0 bases short and J 3 bases short, with 7 bases between. From germline, CDR1 is SGHDT and CDR2 YYEEEE. There are 15 residues in the CDR3. The sequenced CDR3 bases are TGTGCCAGCAGCTTGGGGGCCGGCTATAATTCACCC. As protein: CASSLGAGYNSP. The full CDR3 protein reads CASSLGAGYNSPLHF.

In its sample, this clone was seen many times. The CDR3 spells CSANPGLVTDTQYF. CDR3 DNA (partial): TGCAGTGCTAATCCGGGACTAGTCACAGATACG. The rearrangement joins TRBV20-1 to TRBJ2-3; 8 bases line up with TRBD2. From the germline J gene comes the end of the CDR3, since the read stops 3 residues before it. Germline V gene sequence: CDR1 DFQATT, CDR2 SNEGSKA (reference sequence). With 4 bases clipped from V and 2 bases from J, the junction kept 5 bases outside the gene matches. The CDR3 spans 14 residues.

This clone was counted ten times or more. The sequenced fragment ends 3 residues before the CDR3 boundary, so the rest is inferred from the germline J gene. The V call is TRBV7-9, the J call TRBJ2-7; D is ambiguous. CDR1 and CDR2 (germline): SEHNR, FQNEAQ (reference sequence). This CDR3 is 13 amino acids long. V was cut by 3 bases and J by 3 bases, with 9 bases left in between. This chain's CDR3 is CASSLIENYEQYF. The sequenced part of the CDR3 DNA is TGTGCCAGCAGCTTGATAGAGAACTACGAG.

Ten or more counts support this clone. The read finishes 3 residues shy of the CDR3 end, and the germline J gene is used to complete it. The chain recombines TRBV20-1 with TRBJ2-5; 7 nucleotides match TRBD2. This CDR3 is built from 14 residues. J was trimmed by 3 bases and V by 1 base; bases with no gene match: 5. Germline values: CDR1 DFQATT, CDR2 SNEGSKA (reference sequence). CDR3 bases read: TGCAGTGCTAGAGTGCTAGCGGATGAAGAGACC. Protein sequence: CSARVLADEET. The whole CDR3 is CSARVLADEETQYF.

The table lists this clone with a few counts. The read gets to within 3 residues of the CDR3 end, and the germline J gene fills in the rest. V and J are TRBV7-6 and TRBJ2-7; 10 positions match TRBD2. The CDR3 has 15 residues. Germline lookup yields CDR1 SGHVS and CDR2 FNYEAQ. The J segment lost 2 bases and the V segment lost 5 bases, leaving 6 bases of the junction unmatched. The DNA read from the CDR3 is TGTGCCAGCAGCGCCGGGACTAGCGCAACCTACGAG. Amino acids: CASSAGTSATYE. Given in full, the CDR3 is CASSAGTSATYEQYF. The complete variable domain, with remaining parts taken from reference TRBV7-6 and TRBJ2-7, reads GAGVSQSPRYKVTKRGQDVALRCDPISGHVSLYWYRQALGQGPEFLTYFNYEAQQDKSGLPNDRFSAERPEGSISTLTIQRTEQRDSAMYRCASSAGTSATYEQYFGPGTRLTVT.

This clone has a count of ten or more. The read terminates 3 residues before the CDR3 end, so the remaining end is supplied by the germline J gene. This chain connects TRBV19 to TRBJ2-5; unclear D gene. In germline, CDR1 is LNHDA, CDR2 SQIVND (reference sequence). V lost 5 bases and J lost 5, with 18 bases in between. The CDR3 runs 15 residues. CDR3 sequence reads: CASSPDVLDSETQYF. CDR3 DNA, as far as it was read: TGTGCCAGTAGTCCGGATGTCCTAGATTCTGAGACC. The complete variable domain, with remaining parts taken from reference TRBV19 and TRBJ2-5, reads DGGITQSPKYLFRKEGQNVTLSCEQNLNHDAMYWYRQDPGQGLRLIYYSQIVNDFQKGDIAEGYSVSREKKESFPLTVTSAQKNPTAFYLCASSPDVLDSETQYFGPGTRLLVL.

Note on this clone: The CDR3 end falls 3 residues outside the read, so it is completed with the germline J gene. The chain employs TRBV30 and TRBJ1-2; 9 positions match TRBD1. The V gene end was trimmed by 5 bases and the J gene end by 7 bases; junction bases not matched to a gene: 5. The CDR3 runs to 12 residues. Germline CDR1 reads GTSNPN; CDR2 reads SVGIG (reference sequence). The covered CDR3 bases are TGTGCCTGGGATACAGGGGGCAGTGGC. Protein product: CAWDTGGSG. The whole CDR3 region reads CAWDTGGSGYTF.

In this sample, this clone turned up a few times. The read falls 3 residues short of the CDR3 end, and the missing part is taken from the germline J gene. The chain links TRBV19 to TRBJ1-5; D gene unclear. The germline CDR1 and CDR2 sequences are LNHDA and SQIVND (reference sequence). This CDR3 region has 15 residues. Trimming took off 0 bases at V and 4 bases at J, with 10 bases between the two ends. The sequenced CDR3 bases are TGTGCCAGTAGTATAGACCGCGGCGGAAATCAGCCC. This sequence encodes CASSIDRGGNQP. The full CDR3 reads CASSIDRGGNQPQHF.

This clone was counted many times. The read ends 3 residues early relative to the CDR3; the germline J gene fills the gap. V is TRBV7-2 and J is TRBJ1-6; D gene uncertain. The V gene's germline CDR1 is SGHTA and CDR2 FQGNSA. There are 12 residues in the CDR3. V lost 5 bases to trimming and J lost 8 bases, with 7 bases between them. The CDR3 DNA, read in part, is TGTGCCAGCAGCCTCAGCGATTCACCC. This encodes CASSLSDSP. The full CDR3 sequence reads CASSLSDSPLHF.

This clone was counted only a few times. The CDR3 goes on 3 residues after the read ends, and that part is filled in from the germline J gene. The gene calls are TRBV7-3 and TRBJ2-3, with 9 bases identical to TRBD2. Trimming cost V 2 bases and J 4 bases; bases outside gene matches: 4. In germline, CDR1 is SGHTA, CDR2 FQGTGA. CDR3 length equals 15 residues. The covered CDR3 bases are TGTGCCAGCAGCTTATTAGGCGGGAGGGCAGATACG. Translated: CASSLLGGRADT. The whole CDR3 sequence reads CASSLLGGRADTQYF.

This clone was seen at least ten times. The CDR3 goes on 3 residues after the read ends, and that part is filled in from the germline J gene. This chain links TRBV5-4 with TRBJ2-5; D call uncertain. CDR3 length equals 13 residues. Between the trimmed V and J ends, which lost 3 bases and 3 bases, there was a span of 9 bases. Germline lookup yields CDR1 SGHNT and CDR2 YYREEE (reference sequence). The CDR3 bases that were read are TGTGCCAGCAGCTCCAGCGTAAAAGAGACC. Its protein is CASSSSVKET. The CDR3, in full, reads CASSSSVKETQYF.

This clone was seen at least ten times. The CDR3 is cut off 3 residues early in the read; its end comes from the germline J gene. This sequence joins TRBV28 and TRBJ2-1; 8 bases align to TRBD1. Germline CDR1 reads MDHEN; CDR2 reads SYDVKM. The CDR3 is 14 residues long. V was clipped by 5 bases and J by 5 bases; unmatched bases: 5. The CDR3 here is CASSLLDRDNEQFF. CDR3 bases read: TGTGCCAGCAGTCTCCTGGACAGGGACAATGAG.

This clone has a count of ten or more. The read finishes 3 residues shy of the CDR3 end, and the germline J gene is used to complete it. The chain couples TRBV4-1 to TRBJ2-7, with 9 bases identical to TRBD2. The CDR3 is 16 residues long. Unmatched junction bases numbered 4, after V lost 1 base and J lost 0 bases. Germline CDR1 reads MGHRA; CDR2 reads YSYEKL. The CDR3 loop is CASSQALAGSSYEQYF. The part of the CDR3 DNA that was read is TGCGCCAGCAGCCAAGCCCTAGCGGGGAGCTCCTACGAG.

To note about this clone: The read terminates 3 residues before the CDR3 end, so the remaining end is supplied by the germline J gene. This rearrangement joins TRBV2 to TRBJ1-1, with TRBD1 as a possible D gene (5 bases). The ends were cut back, 7 bases at V and 4 bases at J, with 10 bases in the middle. CDR3 length: 12 residues. Germline V lookup: CDR1 SNHLY, CDR2 FYNNEI. The DNA read from the CDR3 is TGTGCCAGCAACGAGGGGAGCACTGAA. Translating gives CASNEGSTE. The whole CDR3 sequence is CASNEGSTEAFF. Combining the CDR3 with reference TRBV2 and TRBJ1-1 gives the whole variable domain EPEVTQTPSHQVTQMGQEVILRCVPISNHLYFYWYRQILGQKVEFLVSFYNNEISEKSEIFDDQFSVERPDGSNFTLKIRSTKLEDSAMYFCASNEGSTEAFFGQGTRLTVV.

At least ten counts were recorded for this clone. The CDR3 end lies 3 residues beyond the end of the read and is filled in from the germline J gene. The rearrangement links TRBV2 to TRBJ1-2; 8 bases fit TRBD1. The length of the CDR3 is 17 residues. Germline CDR1 reads SNHLY; CDR2 reads FYNNEI. Trimming took 7 bases from V and 6 from J; bases not matched to a gene: 19. Here the CDR3 reads CASNPGGNRGVLDGYTF. CDR3 DNA (partial): TGTGCCAGCAACCCTGGCGGGAACAGGGGGGTACTTGATGGC.

This clone was seen at least ten times. The read halts 3 residues ahead of the CDR3 end, with the missing end drawn from the germline J gene. This chain uses TRBV5-1 with TRBJ1-1, with no clear D. This CDR3 spans 14 amino acids. CDR1 and CDR2 (germline): SGHRS, YFSETQ. The CDR3 is CASSLAQTGDEAFF. The sequenced part of the CDR3 DNA is TGCGCCAGCAGCTTGGCCCAGACTGGAGACGAA. The whole variable domain, remainder taken from reference TRBV5-1 and TRBJ1-1, is KAGVTQTPRYLIKTRGQQVTLSCSPISGHRSVSWYQQTPGQGLQFLFEYFSETQRNKGNFPGRFSGRQFSNSRSEMNVSTLELGDSALYLCASSLAQTGDEAFFGQGTRLTVV.

In its sample, this clone was seen many times. The CDR3 is cut off 3 residues early in the read; its end comes from the germline J gene. The rearrangement uses TRBV19 and TRBJ2-1; TRBD2 matches at 13 bases. The length of the CDR3 is 17 residues. Germline-derived CDR1 and CDR2 are LNHDA and SQIVND (reference sequence). V dropped 4 bases and J dropped 7; count of bases not matched to a gene: 10. Partial CDR3 DNA: TGTGCCAGTAGTAGAAAGACCGGGACTAGCGGGAAGAATGAG. It is translated as CASSRKTGTSGKNE. The complete CDR3 reads CASSRKTGTSGKNEQFF.

This clone has a count of ten or more. The read ends 3 residues early relative to the CDR3; the germline J gene fills the gap. The rearrangement links TRBV5-1 to TRBJ2-7, with D uncertain. The V and J ends lost 2 bases and 4 bases respectively, with 7 bases between them. Germline CDR1 is SGHRS and CDR2 is YFSETQ. This CDR3 spans 12 amino acids. Incomplete CDR3 DNA: TGCGCCAGCAGCTTCGGCGGTTACGAG. This gives the protein CASSFGGYE. The whole CDR3 region reads CASSFGGYEQYF.

This clone was seen repeatedly, ten times or more. The read ends 3 residues before the CDR3 terminus; that terminus is restored from the germline J gene. V gene TRBV6-8 combines with J gene TRBJ1-5; perhaps TRBD1 as D (5 bases). Looked up from germline, CDR1 is MNHGY and CDR2 is SAAAGT. This CDR3 spans 14 amino acids. Trimming removed 6 bases at V and 4 bases at J, with 13 bases between. The CDR3 bases that were read are TGTGCCAGCAGGCATCGACAGATAAATCAGCCC. It encodes CASRHRQINQP. The CDR3 in its entirety is CASRHRQINQPQHF.

This clone was counted between two and nine times. Relative to the germline gene, one junction end is altered; a read error may explain this. The read finishes 3 residues shy of the CDR3 end, and the germline J gene is used to complete it. The rearrangement uses TRBV7-9 and TRBJ1-6, with D tentatively TRBD1 (5 bases). CDR3 length: 12 amino acids. Per germline, CDR1 SEHNR and CDR2 FQNEAQ (reference sequence). The CDR3 sequence is CSSSPQGEALHF. The part of the CDR3 DNA that was read is TGTTCCAGCAGCCCCCAGGGCGAGGCC.

This clone was counted only a few times. Read data end 3 residues before the CDR3 end; the end is taken from the germline J gene. This chain uses TRBV7-9 with TRBJ2-1; 8 bases agree with TRBD1. V gave up 5 bases and J gave up 3 bases; unmatched junction bases: 6. The CDR3 sequence is 15 residues long. Germline V gene data show CDR1 as SEHNR and CDR2 as FQNEAQ (reference sequence). CDR3 DNA (partial): TGTGCCAGCAGCCAGGGGGCCCAGCTCTACAATGAG. As protein: CASSQGAQLYNE. In full, the CDR3 reads CASSQGAQLYNEQFF.

This clone was recorded many times. Coverage ceases 3 residues before the CDR3 finishes, and the germline J gene fills in the end. J is TRBJ2-1 and V is TRBV29-1; 7 bases agree with TRBD1. The CDR3 length is 12 residues. The junction had 6 bases not matched to a gene; V was cut back by 4 bases and J by 9 bases. The germline gives CDR1 SQVTM, CDR2 ANQGSEA. The chain's CDR3 is CSVGKGATEQFF. Partial CDR3 DNA: TGCAGCGTTGGAAAGGGGGCGACTGAG.

This clone was seen ten or more times. The read ends 3 residues shy of where the CDR3 ends; the end is completed using the germline J gene. This chain joins TRBV20-1 and TRBJ2-2; 8 bases map to TRBD1. The CDR3 is 16 residues long. The trim removed 3 bases at V and 5 bases at J, leaving 11 bases unmatched. The germline V gene encodes CDR1 DFQATT and CDR2 SNEGSKA (reference sequence). This CDR3 reads CSARSDRADWTGELFF. The sequenced CDR3 bases are TGCAGTGCTAGGTCGGACAGGGCCGATTGGACCGGGGAG.